The clone carrying this T cell receptor beta chain has at least ten counts. The antigen remains unidentified. Amplified TCR beta CDR3 regions derived from RNA transcripts. TCR CDR3 underwent first-round RT-PCR with the HTBI primer set. TCRdb itself ran the multiplex PCR reads through MiXCR, one entry per CDR3 protein. Here the sample spans about 290,000 distinct CDR3 sequences, roughly 13% being singletons. This entry comes from a study of T cells in Graves' hyperthyroidism and ophthalmopathy. For the study at large: Staff took peripheral blood when the initial diagnosis was made, before any treatment began. Study results and limitations: Ophthalmopathy was told apart from stable hyperthyroidism by a 13 V-J model. The blood repertoire included most of the expanded thyroid clonotypes above 0.001.

V lost 0 bases and J lost 10, with 16 bases in between. The germline gives CDR1 SNHLY, CDR2 FYNNEI. CDR3 length: 16 residues. It was considered stable Graves' hyperthyroidism when ophthalmopathy did not progress within 18 months. The sequenced sample was blood. The receptor comes from a woman aged 40-49 years with Graves' hyperthyroidism. The chain carries TRBV2 and TRBJ1-6, with D unresolved. The CDR3 is CASSEAGGVSSSPLHF. In nucleotides, the CDR3 is TGTGCCAGCAGTGAAGCGGGAGGAGTTTCAAGCTCACCCCTCCACTTT.